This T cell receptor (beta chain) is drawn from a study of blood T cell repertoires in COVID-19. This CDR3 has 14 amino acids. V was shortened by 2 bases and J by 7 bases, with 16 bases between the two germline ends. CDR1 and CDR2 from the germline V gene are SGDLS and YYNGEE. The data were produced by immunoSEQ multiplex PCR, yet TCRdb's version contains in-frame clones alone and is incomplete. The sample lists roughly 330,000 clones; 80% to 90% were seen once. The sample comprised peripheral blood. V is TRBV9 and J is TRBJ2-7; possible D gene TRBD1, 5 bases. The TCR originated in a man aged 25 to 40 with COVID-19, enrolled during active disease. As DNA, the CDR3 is TGTGCCAGCAGCGTGGAAGGACCCCCAGGGGAGCAGTACTTC. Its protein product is CASSVEGPPGEQYF. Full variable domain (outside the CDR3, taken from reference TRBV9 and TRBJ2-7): DSGVTQTPKHLITATGQRVTLRCSPRSGDLSVYWYQQSLDQGLQFLIQYYNGEERAKGNILERFSAQQFPDLHSELNLSSLELGDSALYFCASSVEGPPGEQYFGPGTRLTVT.